This T cell receptor (beta chain) came from a study of shared clonotypes between healthy human individuals. Libraries were prepared by immunoSEQ multiplex PCR; TCRdb keeps only in-frame clonotypes and omits some of them. The repertoire holds 1.6 million or so clones, around 95% seen once, with approximately 1.1% in the top ten. Germline CDR1 reads SEHNR; CDR2 reads FQNEAQ (reference sequence). Trimming left V 6 bases short and J 3 bases short, with 26 bases between. The CDR3 loop spans 18 amino acids. The sequencing input was naive CD4+ T cells sorted from blood. Noted subset: CD45RA+ positively selected. The TCR originated in a man aged 30-40 years in good health. The V and J genes are TRBV7-9 and TRBJ1-2, with TRBD1 as a possible D gene (6 bases). CDR3 residues: CASRLGSEDSSSDYGYTF. In DNA form, the CDR3 reads TGTGCCAGCAGACTAGGGAGCGAGGACAGTTCTTCCGACTATGGCTACACCTTC.